The rows below give T cell receptor beta chains drawn from one sample of a study of cytomegalovirus exposure and HLA in healthy donors. Method: immunoSEQ multiplex PCR; TCRdb's copy keeps in-frame clones and lacks some. The sample lists 120,000 to 150,000 clones, 65% to 80% occurring once. Sequencing used PBMCs. The origin of the receptors is a man aged 40-49 years in good health and CMV-seropositive. CDR3s include the opening cysteine and the closing phenylalanine or tryptophan. The order of the fields is V gene, clone size, J gene, CDR3 protein. The listing skips clone size in some rows; elsewhere it reads once, few, many or a size class.

TRBV12-5,-,TRBJ2-4,CASGPGGSGTAKNIQYF
TRBV10-1,-,TRBJ2-2,CANNGTGGVTSGNANTGELFF
TRBV10-3,few,TRBJ2-5,CAISEGTSGRVETQYF
TRBV18,-,TRBJ2-7,CASSPPSTSGLTYEQYF
TRBV5-1,-,TRBJ1-1,CASSLGAQVYEAFF
TRBV7-8,once,TRBJ2-1,CASKEGSSYNEQFF
TRBV7-3,-,TRBJ1-1,CASSLMPGQGEAFF
TRBV14,-,TRBJ2-7,CASSRTGQGNYEQYF
TRBV2,many,TRBJ2-3,CASSYTTDTQYF
TRBV28,few,TRBJ1-6,CASRSGQGQNSPLHF
TRBV5-1,-,TRBJ2-7,CASRSGSVSEEQYF
TRBV11-3,-,TRBJ2-5,CASSPHGVTGMETQYF
TRBV28,-,TRBJ1-5,CASSLLLLGGALGPQHF
TRBV10-3,-,TRBJ1-4,CAISESVAAAGEKLFF
TRBV27,few,TRBJ1-5,CASSLGLSNQPQHF
TRBV5-4,few,TRBJ2-1,CASSLKDSGNEQFF
TRBV7-2,-,TRBJ1-1,CASSPGSANTEAFF
TRBV30,-,TRBJ2-3,CAWRPSGRAWTQYF
TRBV6-1,-,TRBJ2-6,CASRADSGPGANGLTF
TRBV2,-,TRBJ1-1,CASSGGGVEAFF
TRBV30,-,TRBJ2-2,CAWRGLADTGELFF
TRBV7-9,-,TRBJ2-7,CASSSASGRVGEQYF
TRBV4-1,-,TRBJ1-2,CASSQEGWGVANYGYTF
TRBV4-1,-,TRBJ2-7,CASSQEGLAGGTYEQYF
TRBV5-4,-,TRBJ1-5,CASSIGGSQPQHF
TRBV6-5,-,TRBJ2-2,CASSYGLNTGELFF
TRBV2,-,TRBJ2-7,CASSSQGPYEQYF
TRBV7-3,-,TRBJ2-6,CASSQTEGQGGANVLTF
TRBV5-1,-,TRBJ2-5,CASSLTGKLETQYF
TRBV2,-,TRBJ1-2,CASSGPEGAGGYTF